Presented here are 18 T cell receptor beta chains from one specimen sequenced in a study of beta chain features in type 1 diabetes. Reverse transcribing all isolated RNA meant expressed TCRB transcripts were sequenced. Method: immunoSEQ multiplex PCR; TCRdb's copy keeps in-frame clones and lacks some. The top ten clones hold under 0.45% of a sample with 130,000 to 150,000 clones, 40% to 55% of them seen once. Source material: Tregs from blood. The receptors stem from a young man in good health.

The J gene is TRBJ2-3, the V gene TRBV7-6, with 10 bases that match TRBD2. The trim removed 1 base at V and 1 base at J, leaving 5 bases unmatched. This CDR3 is built from 17 residues. Germline CDR1 reads SGHVS; CDR2 reads FNYEAQ. CDR3 nucleotide sequence: TGTGCCAGCAGCTTAGTGTTTCTAGCGGGAGGCACAGATACGCAGTATTTT. Its translation is CASSLVFLAGGTDTQYF.

The chain employs TRBV2 and TRBJ1-1; D is possibly TRBD1 (5 bases). In germline, CDR1 is SNHLY, CDR2 FYNNEI. The V end was cut by 7 bases, the J end by 6 bases, with 18 bases between. The CDR3 is made up of 14 amino acids. This chain's CDR3 is CASMGRAWFSEAFF. CDR3 DNA sequence: TGTGCCAGCATGGGCAGGGCTTGGTTCTCTGAAGCTTTCTTT. The full variable domain, completed using reference TRBV2 and TRBJ1-1, is EPEVTQTPSHQVTQMGQEVILRCVPISNHLYFYWYRQILGQKVEFLVSFYNNEISEKSEIFDDQFSVERPDGSNFTLKIRSTKLEDSAMYFCASMGRAWFSEAFFGQGTRLTVV.

This clone was seen a few times. Other nucleotide sequences from this sample produce the same CDR3. The J gene is TRBJ2-7, the V gene TRBV7-9, with D unclear. The V end lost 2 bases, the J end lost 2 bases, and 19 bases lay between the germline ends. This CDR3 has 17 amino acids. In germline, CDR1 is SEHNR, CDR2 FQNEAQ (reference sequence). The CDR3 region has the DNA TGTGCCAGCAGCTTAATGGCAGGTCCCTGGTTGGCCTACGAGCAGTACTTC. This gives the protein CASSLMAGPWLAYEQYF.

This chain connects TRBV7-8 to TRBJ2-2; D may be TRBD2 (6 bases). Trimming removed 1 base from V and 9 bases from J, with 9 bases in between. Germline V gene sequence: CDR1 SGHVS, CDR2 FQNEAQ. There are 13 residues in the CDR3. The CDR3 sequence: CASSLGLERELFF. The CDR3 DNA reads TGTGCCAGCAGCTTAGGACTAGAGCGGGAGCTGTTTTTT.

The sample holds a few counts of this clone. This CDR3 is CASKRGLAGQIYEQYF. The CDR3 nucleotides are TGTGCCAGCAAAAGGGGGCTAGCGGGGCAGATTTACGAGCAGTACTTC. The chain recombines TRBV7-2 with TRBJ2-7; 9 bases are a match to TRBD2. The CDR3 covers 16 residues. Germline loops: CDR1 SGHTA, CDR2 FQGNSA. Germline trimming cut 7 bases from V and 4 bases from J; bases unmatched to any gene: 14. The full variable domain, in which reference TRBV7-2 and TRBJ2-7 provide the parts outside the CDR3, is GAGVSQSPSNKVTEKGKDVELRCDPISGHTALYWYRQSLGQGLEFLIYFQGNSAPDKSGLPSDRFSAERTGGSVSTLTIQRTQQEDSAVYLCASKRGLAGQIYEQYFGPGTRLTVT.

V is TRBV18 and J is TRBJ2-2, with 10 nucleotides matching TRBD2. After removal of 3 bases from V and 2 bases from J, the junction contained 3 bases not matched to a gene. Germline CDR1 KGHSH, CDR2 LQKENI. The CDR3 is 16 amino acids. The CDR3 bases are TGTGCCAGCTCACCGCTAGCGGGGGACAACACCGGGGAGCTGTTTTTT. This codes for CASSPLAGDNTGELFF.

The V call is TRBV7-2, the J call TRBJ2-1, with 13 bases lining up with TRBD2. Germline V gene lookup returns CDR1 SGHTA and CDR2 FQGNSA. The CDR3 loop spans 17 amino acids. The ends lost 5 bases at V and 6 bases at J; junction bases unmatched: 10. The CDR3 is CASSQPGLAGVSNEQFF. Written as DNA, the CDR3 is TGTGCCAGCAGCCAACCTGGACTAGCGGGGGTTAGCAATGAGCAGTTCTTC.

The gene calls are TRBV20-1 and TRBJ2-4; no firm D call. With 6 bases removed from V and 9 bases from J, the gap between germline ends came to 12 bases. CDR1 is DFQATT, CDR2 SNEGSKA, per germline (reference sequence). The CDR3 extends over 11 amino acids. The CDR3, as DNA: TGCAGTGCAGCAACCCGTCCCATTCAGTACTTC. Translation gives CSAATRPIQYF.

The chain combines TRBV7-2 with TRBJ1-1, with 7 nucleotides matching TRBD1. The CDR3 is 13 amino acids. Germline V CDR1 and CDR2: SGHTA, FQGNSA. Trimming at V came to 3 bases and at J to 9 bases, leaving 7 bases not matched to a gene. CDR3 sequence (DNA): TGTGCCAGCAGCTTGGTCAGGGACAGTCAAGCTTTCTTT. Amino acids: CASSLVRDSQAFF.

The CDR3 DNA follows: TGTGCCAGCAGCTCCCGGGTGAAGGATACTAATGAAAAACTGTTTTTT. The encoded protein is CASSSRVKDTNEKLFF. The V call is TRBV9, the J call TRBJ1-4; the D is unclear. Germline V gives CDR1 SGDLS, CDR2 YYNGEE. Trimming cost V 4 bases and J 2 bases, with 15 bases left between them. The CDR3 consists of 16 residues.

The CDR3 DNA sequence: TGTGCCAGCAGCTTAATGGCAGGGCTCCACGAGCAGTACTTC. Translation: CASSLMAGLHEQYF. This sequence joins TRBV7-2 and TRBJ2-7, with a possible D match to TRBD1 (5 bases). Trimming stripped 2 bases from V and 5 bases from J, with 13 bases between. In germline, CDR1 is SGHTA, CDR2 FQGNSA. CDR3 length equals 14 residues.

This clone has more than one count but fewer than ten. The CDR3 sequence: CAWSVLGQRTYEQYF. The CDR3 coding sequence is TGTGCCTGGAGTGTACTGGGACAGAGAACCTACGAGCAGTACTTC. This chain joins TRBV30 and TRBJ2-7; 7 bases map to TRBD1. CDR1 is GTSNPN and CDR2 is SVGIG in the germline V gene (reference sequence). Trimming took 0 bases from V and 2 from J; bases not matched to a gene: 7. CDR3 size: 15 residues.

The rearrangement links TRBV6-1 to TRBJ1-1; D may be TRBD1 (5 bases). The CDR3 is 15 amino acids. V was pared by 8 bases and J by 0 bases, with 16 bases between. CDR1 is MNHNS, CDR2 SASEGT, per germline. The CDR3 loop is CASPEWRGMNTEAFF. Written as DNA, the CDR3 is TGTGCCAGCCCCGAATGGAGGGGAATGAACACTGAAGCTTTCTTT.

This clone was picked up one time. The V and J genes are TRBV7-9 and TRBJ2-2; D is unclear. The CDR3 extends over 14 amino acids. The V and J ends lost 2 bases and 4 bases respectively, with 8 bases between them. The germline CDR1 and CDR2 sequences are SEHNR and FQNEAQ (reference sequence). In DNA form, the CDR3 reads TGTGCCAGCAGCTTAAGAGTAGCCACCGGGGAGCTGTTTTTT. It translates to CASSLRVATGELFF.

V and J are TRBV7-9 and TRBJ2-3; 9 bases fit TRBD2. The germline CDR1 and CDR2 sequences are SEHNR and FQNEAQ (reference sequence). The CDR3 contains 14 residues. The V segment lost 7 bases and the J segment 4 bases; nucleotides outside the gene matches: 6. CDR3 loop: CASKSAGGPDTQYF. CDR3 bases: TGTGCCAGCAAATCGGCGGGGGGGCCAGATACGCAGTATTTT.

The table lists this clone with a few counts. The rearrangement uses TRBV18 and TRBJ2-2, with TRBD1 identical over 9 bases. J lost 1 base, V lost 4 bases, and 7 bases had no gene match. Germline CDR1 and CDR2: KGHSH and LQKENI. The CDR3 length is 17 residues. As DNA, the CDR3 is TGTGCCAGCTCACTATCACAGGGGGCCCAGAACACCGGGGAGCTGTTTTTT. Amino acids: CASSLSQGAQNTGELFF.

This clone came up a few times. The chain combines TRBV7-9 with TRBJ2-7; perhaps TRBD1 as D (6 bases). Germline loops: CDR1 SEHNR, CDR2 FQNEAQ (reference sequence). With 1 base removed from V and 5 bases from J, the gap between germline ends came to 15 bases. The CDR3 contains 15 residues. CDR3 coding DNA: TGTGCCAGCAGCTTAGTGGGGACACAACGCCACGAGCAGTACTTC. Amino acid sequence: CASSLVGTQRHEQYF.

The chain employs TRBV4-1 and TRBJ1-2; unclear D gene. Germline V lookup: CDR1 MGHRA, CDR2 YSYEKL. The CDR3 is 12 amino acids. Trimming took 6 bases from V and 6 from J, leaving 11 bases between them. CDR3 sequence (DNA): TGCGCCAGCAGGGGGAGTCCGCATGGCTACACCTTC. Translated: CASRGSPHGYTF.